The subject of this entry is one TCR beta chain. A J-beta primer mix and a sample-barcoded 5' primer were used in a second PCR of roughly 6 to 11 cycles. TCRdb re-called the 5' RACE reads through MiXCR, storing one row per CDR3 protein. The table lists 1 million or so distinct CDR3 sequences, about 23% of them singletons. Extracted total RNA amounted to at least 6 micrograms for each sample. The CDR3 length is 14 residues. Germline CDR1 is SGDLS and CDR2 is YYNGEE. V trimming: 7 bases; J trimming: 0 bases; junction bases outside the gene matches: 6. The source of the sample is a study of blood T cells in healthy people across ages. The data were also submitted as part of a second study, on T cells of mothers and their children. That report adds: Slightly higher overlap, not significant, was seen in related mother-child pairs than in unrelated pairs.

The sequenced sample was blood. This TCR was sampled from a girl aged 2-10 years in good health. This chain uses TRBV9 with TRBJ1-2, with 7 bases that match TRBD1. CDR3 in DNA: TGTGCCAGCCGGAGAACAGGGGCTAACTATGGCTACACCTTC. Its translation: CASRRTGANYGYTF.